Listed here is a single T cell receptor (beta chain). This entry is derived from a study of blood T cell repertoires in COVID-19. TCRdb keeps only in-frame clones here, not all; method: immunoSEQ multiplex PCR. The sample includes about 180,000 clones, about 85% of them seen just once. Germline V gene sequence: CDR1 MNHEY, CDR2 SVGAGI. The V end was cut by 6 bases, the J end by 1 base, with 9 bases between. The CDR3 loop spans 13 amino acids. The TCR comes from a woman in her twenties or thirties with active or convalescent COVID-19. Sample: peripheral blood. The chain links TRBV6-5 to TRBJ1-2; no reliable D call. CDR3 residues: CASSEIDNYGYTF. The CDR3 region has the DNA TGTGCCAGCAGCGAGATCGATAACTATGGCTACACCTTC.